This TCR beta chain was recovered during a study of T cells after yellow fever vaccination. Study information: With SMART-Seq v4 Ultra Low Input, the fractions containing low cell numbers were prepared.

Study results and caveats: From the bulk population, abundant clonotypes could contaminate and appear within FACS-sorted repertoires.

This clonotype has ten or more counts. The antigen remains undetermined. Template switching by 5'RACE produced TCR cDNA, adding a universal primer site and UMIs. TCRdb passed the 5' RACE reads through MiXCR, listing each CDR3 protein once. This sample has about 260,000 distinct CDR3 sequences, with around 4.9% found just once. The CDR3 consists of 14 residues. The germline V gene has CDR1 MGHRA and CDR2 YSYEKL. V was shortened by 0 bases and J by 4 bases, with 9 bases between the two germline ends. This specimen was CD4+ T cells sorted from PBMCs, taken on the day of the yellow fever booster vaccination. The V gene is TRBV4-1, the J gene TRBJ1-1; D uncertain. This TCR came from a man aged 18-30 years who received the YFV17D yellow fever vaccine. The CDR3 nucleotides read TGCGCCAGCAGCCAAGATTGGATCTTCACTGAAGCTTTCTTT. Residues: CASSQDWIFTEAFF.